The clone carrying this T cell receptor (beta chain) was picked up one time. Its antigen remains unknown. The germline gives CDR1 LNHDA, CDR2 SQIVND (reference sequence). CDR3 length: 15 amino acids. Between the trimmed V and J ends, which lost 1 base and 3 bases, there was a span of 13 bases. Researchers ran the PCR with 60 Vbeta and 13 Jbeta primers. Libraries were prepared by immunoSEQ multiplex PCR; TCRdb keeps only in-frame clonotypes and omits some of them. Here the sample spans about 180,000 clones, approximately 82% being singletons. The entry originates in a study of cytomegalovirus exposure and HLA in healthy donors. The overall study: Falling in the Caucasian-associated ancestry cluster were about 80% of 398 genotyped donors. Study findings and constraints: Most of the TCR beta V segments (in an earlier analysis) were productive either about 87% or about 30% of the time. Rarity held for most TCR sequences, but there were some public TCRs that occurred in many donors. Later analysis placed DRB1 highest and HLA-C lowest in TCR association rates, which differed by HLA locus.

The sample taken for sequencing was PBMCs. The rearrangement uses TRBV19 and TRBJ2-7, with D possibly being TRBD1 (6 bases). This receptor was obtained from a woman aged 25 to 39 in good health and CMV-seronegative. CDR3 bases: TGTGCCAGTAGTATAGCCCCCAGGGGATTCTACGAGCAGTACTTC. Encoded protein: CASSIAPRGFYEQYF.